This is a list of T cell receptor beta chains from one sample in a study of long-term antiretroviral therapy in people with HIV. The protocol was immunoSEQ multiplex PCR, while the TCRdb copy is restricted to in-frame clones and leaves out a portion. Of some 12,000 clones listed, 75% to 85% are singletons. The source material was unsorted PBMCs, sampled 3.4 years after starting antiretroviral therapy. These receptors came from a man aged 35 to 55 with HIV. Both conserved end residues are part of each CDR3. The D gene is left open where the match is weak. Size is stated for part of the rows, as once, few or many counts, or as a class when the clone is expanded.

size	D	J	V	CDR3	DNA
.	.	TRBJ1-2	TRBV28	CASRPTEGYYGYTF	TGTGCCAGCAGGCCTACCGAGGGATACTATGGCTACACCTTC
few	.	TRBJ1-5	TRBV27	CASSLAYRRFEQPQHF	TGTGCCAGCAGTTTAGCATACAGGAGATTTGAGCAGCCCCAGCATTTT
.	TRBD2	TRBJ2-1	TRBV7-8	CASSSKTSGRDEQFF	TGTGCCAGCAGCTCCAAGACTAGCGGGAGAGATGAGCAGTTCTTC
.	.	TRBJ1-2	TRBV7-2	CASSPGKVGGHGYTF	TGTGCCAGCAGCCCCGGGAAGGTCGGCGGCCATGGCTACACCTTC
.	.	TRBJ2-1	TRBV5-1	CASSLGSPRDEQFF	TGCGCCAGCAGCTTGGGCTCCCCCCGGGATGAGCAGTTCTTC
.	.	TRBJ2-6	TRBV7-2	CASSLILAMTSGANVLTF	TGTGCCAGCAGCTTAATTCTAGCGATGACGTCTGGGGCCAACGTCCTGACTTTC
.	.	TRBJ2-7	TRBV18	CASSPPTASYEQYF	TGTGCCAGCTCACCACCGACAGCAAGCTACGAGCAGTACTTC
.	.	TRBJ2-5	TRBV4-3	CASSQEDKERETQYF	TGCGCCAGCAGCCAAGAAGATAAGGAAAGAGAGACCCAGTACTTC
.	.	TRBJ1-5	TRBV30	CAWSVAGRSNQPQHF	TGTGCCTGGAGTGTTGCGGGACGCAGCAATCAGCCCCAGCATTTT
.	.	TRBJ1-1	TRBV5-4	CASLGPGTFEAFF	TGTGCCAGCTTAGGACCCGGGACGTTTGAAGCTTTCTTT
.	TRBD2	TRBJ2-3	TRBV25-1	CASSEGLDFYSDTQYF	TGTGCCAGCAGTGAAGGACTAGATTTTTATTCAGATACGCAGTATTTT
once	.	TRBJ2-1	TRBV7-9	CASSLGVEQFF	TGTGCCAGCAGCTTGGGAGTTGAGCAGTTCTTC
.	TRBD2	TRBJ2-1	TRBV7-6	CASSSGLANEQFF	TGTGCCAGCAGCTCGGGACTAGCAAATGAGCAGTTCTTC
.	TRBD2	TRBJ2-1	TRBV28	CASILAGGNNEQFF	TGTGCCAGCATATTAGCGGGAGGGAACAATGAGCAGTTCTTC
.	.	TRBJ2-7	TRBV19	CASSAGTFNYEQYF	TGTGCCAGTAGCGCCGGGACCTTTAACTACGAGCAGTACTTC
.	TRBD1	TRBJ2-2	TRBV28	CASSFIVGQSTGELFF	TGTGCCAGCAGTTTTATAGTGGGACAGAGCACCGGGGAGCTGTTTTTT
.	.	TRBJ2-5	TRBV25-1	CASSDSRGRETQYF	TGTGCCAGCAGTGATTCCAGGGGTCGGGAGACCCAGTACTTC
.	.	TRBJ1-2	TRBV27	CASSFADRLTWGYTF	TGTGCCAGCAGTTTTGCCGACAGGCTGACCTGGGGCTACACCTTC
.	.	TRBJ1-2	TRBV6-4	CASSDEGGEGYTF	TGTGCCAGCAGCGATGAGGGGGGGGAAGGCTACACCTTC
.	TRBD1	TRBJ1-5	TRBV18	CASSPSTGQGLQPQHF	TGTGCCAGCTCACCTTCAACCGGACAGGGCCTTCAGCCCCAGCATTTT
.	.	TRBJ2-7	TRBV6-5	CASSYFTSGASYEQYF	TGTGCCAGCAGTTACTTCACTTCCGGGGCCTCCTACGAGCAGTACTTC
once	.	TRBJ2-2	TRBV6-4	CASSERQESGELFF	TGTGCCAGCAGTGAACGGCAGGAGTCCGGGGAGCTGTTTTTT
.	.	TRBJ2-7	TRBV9	CASSAYGGSYEQYF	TGTGCCAGCAGCGCCTATGGGGGCAGCTACGAGCAGTACTTC
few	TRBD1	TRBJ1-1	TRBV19	CASSIDPAGGTEAFF	TGTGCCAGTAGTATAGATCCGGCAGGGGGCACTGAAGCTTTCTTT
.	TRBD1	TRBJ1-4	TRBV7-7	CASSPRQGEKLFF	TGTGCCAGCAGCCCCCGACAGGGGGAAAAACTGTTTTTT
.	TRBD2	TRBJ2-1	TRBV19	CASSMGLINNEQFF	TGTGCCAGTAGTATGGGACTAATCAACAATGAGCAGTTCTTC
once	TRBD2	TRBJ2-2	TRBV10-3	CAISELLAGNTGELFF	TGTGCCATCAGTGAGTTACTAGCGGGGAACACCGGGGAGCTGTTTTTT
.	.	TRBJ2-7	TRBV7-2	CASSLGGLGRRSYEQYF	TGTGCCAGCAGCTTAGGGGGACTGGGGAGACGCTCCTACGAGCAGTACTTC
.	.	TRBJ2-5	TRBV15	CATSRVGGRARETQYF	TGTGCCACCAGCAGAGTTGGGGGACGAGCCCGGGAGACCCAGTACTTC
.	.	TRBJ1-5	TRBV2	CASSVGVDRGNQPQHF	TGTGCCAGCAGTGTCGGGGTTGACCGCGGCAATCAGCCCCAGCATTTT
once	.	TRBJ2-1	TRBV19	CASSIGMGVNEQFF	TGTGCCAGTAGTATCGGCATGGGAGTTAATGAGCAGTTCTTC
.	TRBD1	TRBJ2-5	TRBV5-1	CASSSQGARETQYF	TGCGCCAGCAGTTCACAGGGGGCACGCGAGACCCAGTACTTC
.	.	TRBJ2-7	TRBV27	CASSLQGSYEQYF	TGTGCCAGCAGTTTACAGGGATCCTACGAGCAGTACTTC
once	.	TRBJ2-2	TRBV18	CASSPSGGPFMHTGELFF	TGTGCCAGCTCACCATCTGGGGGGCCCTTTATGCACACCGGGGAGCTGTTTTTT
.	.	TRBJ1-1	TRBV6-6	CASSNRVGGTSTEAFF	TGTGCCAGCAGTAACCGGGTCGGGGGGACTAGTACTGAAGCTTTCTTT
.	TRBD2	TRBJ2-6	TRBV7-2	CASSLSAGAGANVLTF	TGTGCCAGCAGCTTATCGGCGGGAGCCGGGGCCAACGTCCTGACTTTC
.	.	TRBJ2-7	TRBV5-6	CASSLGPLPSMGEQYF	TGTGCCAGCAGCTTGGGACCGCTACCTTCCATGGGGGAGCAGTACTTC
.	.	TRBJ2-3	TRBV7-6	CASSPEGGTDTQYF	TGTGCCAGCAGCCCGGAGGGGGGGACAGATACGCAGTATTTT
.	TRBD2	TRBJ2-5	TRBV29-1	CSVFDSGAGETQYF	TGCAGCGTTTTCGATAGCGGAGCGGGGGAGACCCAGTACTTC
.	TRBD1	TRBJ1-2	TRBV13	CASSTNVRGAFYGYTF	TGTGCCAGCAGTACTAATGTCAGGGGGGCCTTCTATGGCTACACCTTC
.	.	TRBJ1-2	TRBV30	CAWSLDNRSYGYTF	TGTGCCTGGAGTCTTGACAACCGCTCCTATGGCTACACCTTC
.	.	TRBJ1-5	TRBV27	CASSLGGKQPQHF	TGTGCCAGCAGTTTGGGGGGGAAGCAGCCCCAGCATTTT
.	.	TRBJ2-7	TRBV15	CATSRLLDRPNYEQYF	TGTGCCACCAGCAGACTGCTAGATCGTCCCAACTACGAGCAGTACTTC
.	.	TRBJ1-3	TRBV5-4	CASSLPGSGNTIYF	TGTGCCAGCAGCCTCCCTGGCTCTGGAAACACCATATATTTT
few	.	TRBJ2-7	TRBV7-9	CASSFSGPYEQYF	TGTGCCAGCAGCTTTTCCGGGCCCTACGAGCAGTACTTC
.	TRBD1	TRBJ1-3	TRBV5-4	CASSPGQGFGNTIYF	TGTGCCAGCAGCCCGGGACAGGGTTTTGGAAACACCATATATTTT
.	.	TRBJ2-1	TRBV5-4	CASSLDGGVSYNEQFF	TGTGCCAGCAGCTTGGATGGGGGAGTCTCCTACAATGAGCAGTTCTTC
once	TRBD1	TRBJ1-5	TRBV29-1	CSVGQGEAQPQHF	TGCAGCGTAGGACAGGGCGAAGCTCAGCCCCAGCATTTT
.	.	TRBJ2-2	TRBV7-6	CASSPGYRELFF	TGTGCCAGCAGCCCCGGGTACCGGGAGCTGTTTTTT
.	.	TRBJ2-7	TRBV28	CASSGQEGVGYEQYF	TGTGCCAGCAGTGGACAGGAGGGCGTGGGCTACGAGCAGTACTTC
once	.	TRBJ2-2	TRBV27	CASSLQGSGTGELFF	TGTGCCAGCAGTCTACAGGGTTCGGGCACCGGGGAGCTGTTTTTT
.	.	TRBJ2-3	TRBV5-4	CASSLYAADTQYF	TGTGCCAGCAGCTTGTATGCGGCAGATACGCAGTATTTT
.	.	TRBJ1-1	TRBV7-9	CASSFSLKGRSNTEAFF	TGTGCCAGCAGCTTTTCCCTCAAGGGAAGGTCGAACACTGAAGCTTTCTTT
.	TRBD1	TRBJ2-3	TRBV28	CASTRTGRYTDTQYF	TGTGCCAGCACCCGGACAGGGAGATATACCGATACGCAGTATTTT
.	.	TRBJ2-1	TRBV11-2	CASSSLAGRYNEQFF	TGTGCCAGCAGCTCCCTTGCGGGGCGATACAATGAGCAGTTCTTC
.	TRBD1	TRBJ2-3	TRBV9	CASSTRQGIGTDTQYF	TGTGCCAGCAGCACTCGACAGGGGATTGGGACAGATACGCAGTATTTT
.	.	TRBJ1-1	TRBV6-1	CASLSSPYTEAFF	TGTGCCAGCCTAAGTTCCCCCTACACTGAAGCTTTCTTT
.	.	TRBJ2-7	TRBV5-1	CASSLAGSYEQYF	TGCGCCAGCAGCTTGGCAGGCTCCTACGAGCAGTACTTC